These 5 T cell receptor beta chains originate from one sample sequenced in a study of beta chain features in type 1 diabetes. Since all of the isolated RNA was reverse transcribed, expressed TCRB transcripts were what got sequenced. Using immunoSEQ multiplex PCR, the repertoire was profiled, and TCRdb retains in-frame clones only, with some absent. Here the sample spans about 620,000 clones, 15% to 18% being singletons. The sample comprised naive CD4+ T cells from blood. The receptors stem from a man aged 18 to 35 in good health.

This chain joins TRBV7-2 and TRBJ2-2, with 12 nucleotides matching TRBD2. In germline, CDR1 is SGHTA, CDR2 FQGNSA. The CDR3 has 16 residues. V lost 5 bases and J lost 5; bases outside the gene matches: 6. CDR3 sequence (DNA): TGTGCCAGCAGCCCCGGGACTAGCGGGCGGACCGGGGAGCTGTTTTTT. Amino acids: CASSPGTSGRTGELFF.

The chain has TRBV7-2 and TRBJ1-4, with no clear D. Trimming took off 3 bases at V and 8 bases at J, with 16 bases between the two ends. Germline V lookup: CDR1 SGHTA, CDR2 FQGNSA. The CDR3 length is 15 residues. The CDR3 sequence is CASSLGGYLREKLFF. The DNA for the CDR3 is TGTGCCAGCAGCTTGGGAGGGTACCTACGGGAAAAACTGTTTTTT.

This rearrangement joins TRBV2 to TRBJ1-5; D is unclear. Germline values: CDR1 SNHLY, CDR2 FYNNEI. This CDR3 region has 13 residues. V lost 8 bases to trimming and J lost 3 bases, with 11 bases between them. The CDR3 region is CASRRQSNQPQHF. For the CDR3, the DNA is TGTGCCAGCCGGCGCCAGTCCAATCAGCCCCAGCATTTT.

The V and J genes are TRBV28 and TRBJ1-6, with 10 bases that match TRBD1. The CDR3 has 16 residues. CDR1 MDHEN and CDR2 SYDVKM come from the germline V gene. After removal of 8 bases from V and 9 bases from J, the junction contained 13 bases not matched to a gene. CDR3 nucleotide sequence: TGTGCCAGCTCCCCTGCCGGACAGGGGGAAAGTTCACCCCTCCACTTT. Its translation is CASSPAGQGESSPLHF.

As DNA, the CDR3 is TGTGCCAGCAGCCTCGAGGACAGGGGAACCTACAATGAGCAGTTCTTC. As protein: CASSLEDRGTYNEQFF. This chain links TRBV7-9 with TRBJ2-1; 9 bases agree with TRBD1. The CDR3 is 16 residues long. Trimming removed 5 bases from V and 2 bases from J; junction bases left unmatched: 7. CDR1 is SEHNR and CDR2 is FQNEAQ in the germline V gene (reference sequence).